A selection of T cell receptor beta chains follows, all from one sample in a study of blood T cell repertoires in COVID-19. Sequencing used immunoSEQ multiplex PCR; TCRdb keeps in-frame clones, though not all of them. The sample shows about 190,000 clones, around nine tenths of them seen only once. Sequenced input: peripheral blood. The source of these receptors is a man aged 25-45 years with acute or convalescent COVID-19. Each CDR3 is given with its conserved first and last residue. Fields, in order: D gene, J gene, V gene, CDR3 DNA, CDR3 protein. A D gene is named only where the DNA matches it firmly.

TRBD1,TRBJ1-1,TRBV5-1,TGCGCCAGCAGCCCGGACAGGGGCGCGGGGGACACTGAAGCTTTCTTT,CASSPDRGAGDTEAFF
.,TRBJ2-2,TRBV5-1,TGCGCCAGCAGCCCGATGAGCACCGGGGAGCTGTTTTTT,CASSPMSTGELFF
.,TRBJ1-1,TRBV5-6,TGTGCCAGCAGCCTCCGGACATATTTGAACACTGAAGCTTTCTTT,CASSLRTYLNTEAFF
.,TRBJ1-5,TRBV5-6,TGTGCCAGCAGCTTCGGGAGAAATCAGCCCCAGCATTTT,CASSFGRNQPQHF
TRBD2,TRBJ2-3,TRBV15,TGTGCCACCAGCTCCCGGACTAGTACTAGCACAGATACGCAGTATTTT,CATSSRTSTSTDTQYF
.,TRBJ1-5,TRBV28,TGTGCCAGCAGATACAGGTTGCTTCAGCCCCAGCATTTT,CASRYRLLQPQHF
TRBD1,TRBJ1-5,TRBV28,TGTGCCAGCAGTCTGGGACAGCAGAATCAGCCCCAGCATTTT,CASSLGQQNQPQHF
TRBD1,TRBJ1-4,TRBV4-1,TGCGCCAGCAGCCACGGACAGGGGAGTGATGCTGAAAAACTGTTTTTT,CASSHGQGSDAEKLFF
TRBD1,TRBJ2-7,TRBV18,TGTGCCAGCTCACCCCTGAGGGGACAGAACTACGAGCAGTACTTC,CASSPLRGQNYEQYF
TRBD1,TRBJ2-3,TRBV25-1,TGTGCCAGCAGGGGACAGCTTAGCACAGATACGCAGTATTTT,CASRGQLSTDTQYF
TRBD2,TRBJ2-3,TRBV5-4,TGTGCCAGCAGCTTGAGAAGCGGGGGGGCCGTAGATACGCAGTATTTT,CASSLRSGGAVDTQYF
.,TRBJ1-4,TRBV5-1,TGCGCCAGCAGCTCTGCAACTAATGAAAAACTGTTTTTT,CASSSATNEKLFF
.,TRBJ1-1,TRBV5-3,TGTGCCAGAAGCTTGGTCTCCAGGGCATCAGGAGACACTGAAGCTTTCTTT,CARSLVSRASGDTEAFF
TRBD1,TRBJ2-4,TRBV5-1,TGCGCCAGCAGCTTGGCAGGGGGCGAAAACATTCAGTACTTC,CASSLAGGENIQYF
TRBD1,TRBJ1-3,TRBV18,TGTGCCAGCTCACTACCACAGGGGGCAACTGGAAACACCATATATTTT,CASSLPQGATGNTIYF
.,TRBJ2-7,TRBV14,TGTGCCAGCAGCCAAGACAGGATCTACGAGCAGTACTTC,CASSQDRIYEQYF
.,TRBJ2-7,TRBV4-1,TGCGCCAGCAGCCCCAGGGATATAAACTCCTACGAGCAGTACTTC,CASSPRDINSYEQYF
.,TRBJ1-1,TRBV19,TGTGCCAGTAGTATAGACAGGGCCACTGAAGCTTTCTTT,CASSIDRATEAFF
.,TRBJ1-5,TRBV5-1,TGCGCCAGCAGCTTGGGATTAGATCAGCCCCAGCATTTT,CASSLGLDQPQHF
.,TRBJ1-2,TRBV10-2,TGCGCCAGCAGGAACCAGGCCCCTAACGGATATGGCTACACCTTC,CASRNQAPNGYGYTF
TRBD1,TRBJ1-2,TRBV9,TGTGCCAGCAGCGTAGAGGGAACAGGGGGCGAAGGCTACACCTTC,CASSVEGTGGEGYTF
TRBD2,TRBJ2-7,TRBV14,TGTGCCAGCAGCAAACCCACTAGCGGGGTCTCCTACGAGCAGTACTTC,CASSKPTSGVSYEQYF
.,TRBJ2-6,TRBV2,TGTGCCAGCAGTGACAGGCCCTCTGGGGCCAACGTCCTGACTTTC,CASSDRPSGANVLTF
.,TRBJ2-1,TRBV9,TGTGCCAGCAGCGTAGCTACGGGTGCCTACAATGAGCAGTTCTTC,CASSVATGAYNEQFF
TRBD2,TRBJ2-5,TRBV5-5,TGTGCCAGCAGCTTGTTGGCGGGGGTACGAGAGACCCAGTACTTC,CASSLLAGVRETQYF
.,TRBJ2-5,TRBV5-1,TGCGCCAGCAGCTTGGGTCAGGAGACCCAGTACTTC,CASSLGQETQYF
.,TRBJ2-7,TRBV19,TGTGCCAGTAGTATAGATCGGTTAGACTCCTACGAGCAGTACTTC,CASSIDRLDSYEQYF
TRBD2,TRBJ2-2,TRBV3-1/TRBV3-2,TGTGCCAGCAGCCAACTAGCGGGGGTCACCGGGGAGCTGTTTTTT,CASSQLAGVTGELFF
TRBD2,TRBJ2-7,TRBV6-5,TGTGCCAGCAGTTACTCGCTAGCGGGAGTGTACGAGCAGTACTTC,CASSYSLAGVYEQYF
.,TRBJ2-5,TRBV5-4,TGTGCCAGCAGCTCCTCTAGTGGGGAGACCCAGTACTTC,CASSSSSGETQYF
TRBD1,TRBJ1-1,TRBV2,TGTGCCAGTGAGACGGGACAGGGTGGGGGAACTGAAGCTTTCTTT,CASETGQGGGTEAFF